The 25 T cell receptor beta chains presented below share a single source sample, sequenced in a study of low-dose radiotherapy and immunotherapy resistance in tumors. Time point of the sample: before trial treatment. Primers targeting TRAV and TRBV primed first-strand cDNA, covering alpha and beta chains. It was with a constant-region primer and a V-primer adapter that TCRs were amplified over roughly 19 PCR cycles. One entry per CDR3 protein, called by TCRdb with MiXCR from the reads. The sample lists about 71,000 distinct CDR3 sequences, more than 25% seen once, with around 10% in the top ten. The specimen was PBMCs, collected before treatment. The origin of the receptors is a female donor with ovarian cancer.

In this sample, this clonotype turned up many times. The CDR3 region has the DNA TGTGCCTGGACCCTTAGGGACAGGGGGCAAGAGACCCAGTACTTC. The encoded protein is CAWTLRDRGQETQYF. The V gene is TRBV30, the J gene TRBJ2-5, with 11 bases aligning to TRBD1. CDR3 length: 15 residues. V was pared by 4 bases and J by 2 bases, with 6 bases of the junction left unmatched. Looked up from germline, CDR1 is GTSNPN and CDR2 is SVGIG (reference sequence). The full variable domain, its missing parts supplied by reference TRBV30 and TRBJ2-5, is SQTIHQWPATLVQPVGSPLSLECTVEGTSNPNLYWYRQAAGRGLQLLFYSVGIGQISSEVPQNLSASRPQDRQFILSSKKLLLSDSGFYLCAWTLRDRGQETQYFGPGTRLLVL.

The chain couples TRBV14 to TRBJ2-3; D ambiguous. CDR1 and CDR2 from the germline V gene are SGHDN and FVKESK. Trimming took 1 base from V and 1 from J, leaving 9 bases between them. This CDR3 contains 15 residues. This CDR3 is CASSQVLGGTDTQYF. CDR3 DNA sequence: TGTGCCAGCAGCCAAGTCTTAGGTGGCACAGATACGCAGTATTTT.

The rearrangement uses TRBV5-5 and TRBJ2-7; D remains ambiguous. Germline CDR1 SGHKS, CDR2 YYEKEE (reference sequence). The V end was cut by 3 bases, the J end by 3 bases, with 19 bases between. The CDR3 is 16 residues long. CDR3 sequence (DNA): TGTGCCAGCAGCTCTCTACCGCGCGGTACCGACTACGAGCAGTACTTC. Translated, it gives CASSSLPRGTDYEQYF.

The chain links TRBV12-3 or TRBV12-4 to TRBJ1-2; D not resolved. Trimming pared 5 bases from V and 4 bases from J, leaving 26 bases between. The CDR3 has 18 residues. The CDR3 sequence: CASSVWLAPQDESYGYTF. CDR3 sequence (DNA): TGTGCCAGCAGTGTTTGGCTTGCTCCCCAGGACGAGTCCTATGGCTACACCTTC.

This clonotype was counted many times. This chain links TRBV14 with TRBJ1-1; D call uncertain. This CDR3 comprises 13 residues. Germline V lookup: CDR1 SGHDN, CDR2 FVKESK. V gave up 1 base and J gave up 1 base, with 4 bases separating them. CDR3 protein: CASSQVGNTEAFF. As DNA, the CDR3 is TGTGCCAGCAGCCAAGTGGGGAACACTGAAGCTTTCTTT.

The table lists this clonotype with many counts. The V and J genes are TRBV29-1 and TRBJ2-5; D uncertain. The CDR3 runs to 13 residues. The V and J ends lost 4 bases and 4 bases respectively, with 13 bases between them. Germline CDR1 is SQVTM and CDR2 is ANQGSEA. The CDR3 region has the DNA TGCAGCGTTGCTTTGGTAACAGCAGAGACCCAGTACTTC. Amino acid sequence: CSVALVTAETQYF.

This clonotype appeared many times. The chain is built from TRBV12-3 or TRBV12-4 and TRBJ2-4, with 11 bases identical to TRBD2. The CDR3 is 16 amino acids. V lost 4 bases, J lost 4 bases, and 6 bases stayed unmatched. The CDR3 sequence is CASSSRTSGLKNIQYF. DNA of the CDR3: TGTGCCAGCAGTTCCCGGACTAGCGGGTTAAAAAACATTCAGTACTTC.

The sample holds many counts of this clonotype. The chain recombines TRBV3-1 with TRBJ2-1; a possible D gene is TRBD2 (5 bases). CDR3 length: 15 amino acids. Trimming shortened V by 3 bases and J by 2 bases, and 11 bases separated the two germline ends. Germline values: CDR1 LGHDT, CDR2 YNNKEL (reference sequence). This chain's CDR3 is CASSHISSAYNEQFF. For the CDR3, the DNA is TGTGCCAGCAGCCATATAAGTAGCGCCTACAATGAGCAGTTCTTC.

The chain has TRBV20-1 and TRBJ2-5, with TRBD2 matching 7 bases. Germline V lookup: CDR1 DFQATT, CDR2 SNEGSKA (reference sequence). This CDR3 region has 16 residues. The V gene end was trimmed by 2 bases and the J gene end by 2 bases; junction bases not matched to a gene: 11. CDR3 DNA: TGCAGTGCTAGAACCCAGAGCGGGGTGTCACAAGAGACCCAGTACTTC. Its translation is CSARTQSGVSQETQYF.

This clonotype was observed at least ten times. V gene TRBV7-9 combines with J gene TRBJ2-5; D gene ambiguous. The CDR3 totals 12 residues. Trimming shortened V by 6 bases and J by 5 bases, and 10 bases separated the two germline ends. Germline loops: CDR1 SEHNR, CDR2 FQNEAQ (reference sequence). CDR3 sequence (DNA): TGTGCCAGCAGTCCTAAGTCGGAGACCCAGTACTTC. Encoded protein: CASSPKSETQYF.

This clonotype has a count of ten or more. The rearrangement links TRBV23-1 to TRBJ2-2; 13 bases align to TRBD2. TRBV23-1 belongs to the ORF category, with a function that is uncertain. This CDR3 region has 18 residues. The trim removed 2 bases at V and 6 bases at J, leaving 9 bases unmatched. The CDR3 sequence: CASSQVPTSGRLAGELFF. The CDR3 DNA follows: TGCGCCAGCAGTCAAGTCCCGACTAGCGGGAGGTTGGCCGGGGAGCTGTTTTTT.

As concerns this clonotype: A far larger clone is one nucleotide away, so this likely arose from a read error. This chain joins TRBV11-2 and TRBJ2-4; TRBD1 matches 8 bases. J lost 13 bases, V lost 4 bases, and 18 bases had no gene match. The CDR3 is 16 residues long. Germline values: CDR1 SGHAT, CDR2 FQNNGV. The CDR3 reads CASSSRTGRLYNEQYF. Here the CDR3 DNA reads TGTGCCAGCAGCTCCCGGACAGGGAGGCTCTACAATGAGCAGTACTTC.

This clonotype was observed many times. The rearrangement joins TRBV29-1 to TRBJ2-7; possible D gene TRBD1, 5 bases. CDR1 SQVTM and CDR2 ANQGSEA come from the germline V gene. CDR3 length: 11 amino acids. V was clipped by 5 bases and J by 3 bases, with 8 bases between them. As DNA, the CDR3 is TGCAGCGTTACCCAGGGCTACGAGCAGTACTTC. It encodes CSVTQGYEQYF.

This clonotype came up many times. The chain combines TRBV30 with TRBJ2-1; weak D call: TRBD2 (7 bases). V lost 3 bases to trimming and J lost 13 bases, with 16 bases between them. The CDR3 contains 12 residues. CDR1 and CDR2 from the germline V gene are GTSNPN and SVGIG (reference sequence). CDR3 sequence reads: CAWRGGAGAQFF. The CDR3 DNA is TGTGCCTGGAGGGGGGGGGCAGGCGCCCAGTTCTTC.

This CDR3 is CASRFRGATNEKLFF. In nucleotides, the CDR3 is TGTGCCAGCAGATTCAGGGGTGCAACTAATGAAAAACTGTTTTTT. The J gene is TRBJ1-4, the V gene TRBV12-3 or TRBV12-4; possibly TRBD1 for D (6 bases). Trimming took off 6 bases at V and 0 bases at J, with 11 bases between the two ends. The CDR3 totals 15 residues.

Comment on this clonotype: The likely explanation is a read error, given a far larger clone one base away. J is TRBJ2-1 and V is TRBV5-1; D might be TRBD2 (6 bases). CDR3 length: 13 residues. Trimming took 3 bases from V and 10 from J, leaving 14 bases between them. Germline values: CDR1 SGHRS, CDR2 YFSETQ. Here the CDR3 reads CASSSGDSYEQFF. The CDR3 DNA sequence: TGCGCCAGCAGCTCCGGGGACTCCTACGAGCAGTTCTTC. The variable domain in full, with the rest retrieved from reference TRBV5-1 and TRBJ2-1, is KAGVTQTPRYLIKTRGQQVTLSCSPISGHRSVSWYQQTPGQGLQFLFEYFSETQRNKGNFPGRFSGRQFSNSRSEMNVSTLELGDSALYLCASSSGDSYEQFFGPGTRLTVL.

Comment on this clonotype: This likely reflects a read error, since a far larger clone is one base away. The rearrangement joins TRBV4-1 to TRBJ2-7; 9 bases are a match to TRBD2. CDR3 length equals 15 residues. CDR1 is MGHRA, CDR2 YSYEKL, per germline. The CDR3 DNA is TGTGCCAGCAGCCCTAGCGGCGGGGGGGGTAATGAGCAGTACTTC. The encoded protein is CASSPSGGGGNEQYF.

This clonotype was picked up many times. The V and J genes are TRBV28 and TRBJ2-3, with 9 bases matching TRBD2. Germline assignment: CDR1 MDHEN and CDR2 SYDVKM. With 2 bases clipped from V and 7 bases from J, the junction kept 7 bases outside the gene matches. CDR3 length: 15 residues. The CDR3 DNA is TGTGCCAGCAGTTTAAGTGGCGGGGGGGCGTATACGCAGTATTTT. This gives the protein CASSLSGGGAYTQYF.

This clonotype was seen ten or more times. The chain employs TRBV20-1 and TRBJ2-2; D gene ambiguous. Germline V gene lookup returns CDR1 DFQATT and CDR2 SNEGSKA (reference sequence). With 3 bases removed from V and 6 bases from J, the gap between germline ends came to 11 bases. CDR3 length equals 13 residues. The CDR3 protein is CSARAPGPGELFF. In DNA form, the CDR3 reads TGCAGTGCTAGGGCGCCCGGGCCCGGGGAGCTGTTTTTT.

In this sample, this clonotype turned up many times. This chain uses TRBV20-1 with TRBJ1-2; the D is unclear. The CDR3 runs 13 residues. V was cut by 0 bases and J by 11 bases, with 16 bases left in between. Germline V gives CDR1 DFQATT, CDR2 SNEGSKA (reference sequence). The CDR3 protein is CSARDGPGVGYTF. The CDR3 nucleotides are TGCAGTGCTAGAGATGGGCCCGGCGTGGGATACACCTTC.

The sample holds many counts of this clonotype. J is TRBJ2-5 and V is TRBV18; D unresolved. Germline loops: CDR1 KGHSH, CDR2 LQKENI. The CDR3 loop spans 14 amino acids. V was shortened by 4 bases and J by 4 bases, with 13 bases between the two germline ends. CDR3 sequence reads: CASSLSSARETQYF. CDR3 in DNA: TGTGCCAGCTCACTATCGTCCGCGCGAGAGACCCAGTACTTC.

This clonotype was detected ten times or more. The chain carries TRBV14 and TRBJ2-7; TRBD1 aligns across 8 bases. CDR1 is SGHDN and CDR2 is FVKESK in the germline V gene. V dropped 6 bases and J dropped 5; count of bases not matched to a gene: 6. CDR3 length: 13 residues. The CDR3 reads CASSPRGLHEQYF. The CDR3 region has the DNA TGTGCCAGCAGTCCCAGGGGGCTCCACGAGCAGTACTTC.

This clonotype has ten or more counts. This sequence joins TRBV7-9 and TRBJ2-2; no reliable D call. Between the trimmed V and J ends, which lost 4 bases and 3 bases, there was a span of 15 bases. The CDR3 totals 16 residues. The germline CDR1 and CDR2 sequences are SEHNR and FQNEAQ (reference sequence). The CDR3 DNA follows: TGTGCCAGCAGCTCCCTATGGGCAGGAGACACCGGGGAGCTGTTTTTT. The encoded protein is CASSSLWAGDTGELFF.

This clonotype was seen at least ten times. This sequence joins TRBV27 and TRBJ1-2, with a tentative D call TRBD1 (5 bases). Germline CDR1 MNHEY, CDR2 SMNVEV (reference sequence). V dropped 6 bases and J dropped 3 bases, with 11 bases sitting between them. This CDR3 spans 13 amino acids. The CDR3 region is CASSLGGDYGYTF. The CDR3 nucleotides read TGTGCCAGCAGCCTGGGGGGTGACTATGGCTACACCTTC.

About this clonotype: The DNA is omitted, as the CDR3 cannot be located on it reliably, and the CDR3 follows TCRdb's listing. V is TRBV29-1 and J is TRBJ2-2; the table assigns TRBD1, which was not confirmed against the DNA. The CDR3 totals 14 residues, both ends included. Germline lookup yields CDR1 SQVTM and CDR2 ANQGSEA. The CDR3 region is CSVEDLGRGELFFF.